This T cell receptor beta chain was recorded in a study of a mutant IDH1 vaccine in newly diagnosed glioma. At the level of the study: Sex distribution of treated patients was about 60% male and around 38% female; mean age was 40.4 years. Earlier therapy was either radiotherapy, temozolomide, or both, and most got both.

Time point given: baseline, week 1 (first vaccination visit). As for treatment: pre-vaccination baseline after standard-of-care therapy. Donors had new WHO grade 3 or 4 IDH1-mutant, ATRX-lost astrocytomas. The assay was immunoSEQ multiplex PCR, and TCRdb's table has in-frame clones only and misses some. The sample records about 92,000 clones, around 82% being singletons. From germline, CDR1 is LNHDA and CDR2 SQIVND (reference sequence). The CDR3 covers 13 residues. Trimming cost V 5 bases and J 4 bases, with 12 bases left between them. The V gene is TRBV19, the J gene TRBJ2-7, with D possibly TRBD1 on 6 matching bases. The material was PBMCs, obtained from a glioma patient treated with radiotherapy, temozolomide or both. This TCR came from a woman aged 50 to 60 with glioma. CDR3 region: CASSVSQGYEQYF. DNA of the CDR3: TGTGCCAGTAGTGTTTCACAGGGATACGAGCAGTACTTC.